A single sample is the source of the 19 T cell receptor beta chains below, sequenced in a study of T cell changes during pregnancy in multiple sclerosis. Profiled with immunoSEQ multiplex PCR; TCRdb holds only in-frame clones, not every one. The data contain 40,000 or so clones, roughly 90% of them singletons. The sample here was CD4+ T cells from peripheral blood mononuclear cells, taken in the third trimester of pregnancy. Every receptor here comes from a female donor with multiple sclerosis, enrolled in a pregnancy study.

In DNA, the CDR3 is TGTGCCAGCAGTGGCCGGGACAGGGTTGGAAAACTGTTTTTT. Amino acid sequence: CASSGRDRVGKLFF. The genes are TRBV2 and TRBJ1-4; 9 bases are a match to TRBD1. V shed 4 bases and J 10 bases; nucleotides not matched to a gene: 7. The germline V gene encodes CDR1 SNHLY and CDR2 FYNNEI. This CDR3 spans 14 amino acids.

The rearrangement joins TRBV6-5 to TRBJ1-3; D uncertain. Deletions cut 0 bases from V and 0 bases from J, with 9 bases between. Germline values: CDR1 MNHEY, CDR2 SVGAGI. The CDR3 is 16 residues long. As DNA, the CDR3 is TGTGCCAGCAGTTACTCGCGGCCTACCTCTGGAAACACCATATATTTT. It yields the protein CASSYSRPTSGNTIYF.

This chain connects TRBV12-1 to TRBJ1-5; the table's D call of TRBD1 was not tested on the DNA. TRBV12-1 is recorded as a pseudogene. The CDR3 has 16 residues. The CDR3 reads CASSFAQGRVNQPQHF. The CDR3 DNA sequence: TGTGCCAGCAGCTTTGCGCAGGGAAGGGTCAATCAGCCCCAGCATTTT.

The CDR3 protein is CASRHPGQSFRRAPEQFF. The CDR3 coding sequence is TGTGCCAGCAGACACCCGGGACAGAGTTTCAGGAGGGCCCCTGAGCAGTTCTTC. The chain is built from TRBV11-2 and TRBJ2-1, with TRBD1 as a possible D gene (7 bases). Germline CDR1 is SGHAT and CDR2 is FQNNGV. The CDR3 has 18 amino acids. The V gene lost 6 bases and the J gene lost 9 bases, with 30 bases spanning the gap.

The V and J genes are TRBV4-2 and TRBJ2-7; 10 bases match TRBD2. CDR1 is LGHNA and CDR2 is YNFKEQ in the germline V gene. The V gene end was trimmed by 4 bases and the J gene end by 6 bases; junction bases not matched to a gene: 9. The length of the CDR3 is 15 residues. CDR3: CASSPPASGSFEQYF. DNA for the CDR3: TGTGCCAGCAGCCCCCCAGCTAGCGGGAGTTTCGAGCAGTACTTC.

The CDR3 protein is CASSLQRTSDNEQFF. CDR3 nucleotide sequence: TGTGCCAGCAGCTTGCAACGGACTAGCGACAATGAGCAGTTCTTC. J is TRBJ2-1 and V is TRBV5-4; 9 nucleotides align to TRBD2. This CDR3 contains 15 residues. CDR1 is SGHNT, CDR2 YYREEE, per germline (reference sequence). J was trimmed by 5 bases and V by 1 base; bases with no gene match: 4.

The chain links TRBV6-6 to TRBJ1-2, with 7 bases fitting TRBD1. Per germline, CDR1 MNHNY and CDR2 SVGAGI (reference sequence). V shed 5 bases, J shed 4 bases, and the junction held 4 bases outside the gene matches. This CDR3 spans 13 amino acids. The CDR3 DNA reads TGTGCCAGCAGTCAGACAGGGACCTATGGCTACACCTTC. Translated: CASSQTGTYGYTF.

The gene calls are TRBV9 and TRBJ1-5, with a possible D match to TRBD1 (6 bases). The CDR3 consists of 15 residues. The germline V gene encodes CDR1 SGDLS and CDR2 YYNGEE. Deletions cut 7 bases from V and 2 bases from J, with 16 bases between. CDR3 sequence (DNA): TGTGCCAGCGAGGAACAGGGATCTGGCAATCAGCCCCAGCATTTT. Its translation is CASEEQGSGNQPQHF.

This chain connects TRBV11-3 to TRBJ2-1, with D unclear. This CDR3 has 15 residues. V was clipped by 5 bases and J by 0 bases, with 11 bases between them. Germline assignment: CDR1 SGHNT and CDR2 YENEEA. CDR3 nucleotide sequence: TGTGCCAGCAGCCTCAACACTATCTCCTACAATGAGCAGTTCTTC. Its protein product is CASSLNTISYNEQFF.

This chain connects TRBV9 to TRBJ2-7; 12 bases fit TRBD1. With 3 bases clipped from V and 4 bases from J, the junction kept 8 bases outside the gene matches. Germline V CDR1 and CDR2: SGDLS, YYNGEE. The CDR3 has 16 residues. The CDR3 coding sequence is TGTGCCAGCAGCGATGACGGGACAGGGGGCGAATACGAGCAGTACTTC. It yields the protein CASSDDGTGGEYEQYF.

This chain's CDR3 is CASSQAGAGVGYTF. CDR3 DNA: TGTGCCAGCAGCCAAGCAGGGGCCGGGGTTGGCTACACCTTC. The J gene is TRBJ1-2, the V gene TRBV14; perhaps TRBD1 as D (6 bases). Germline CDR1 is SGHDN and CDR2 is FVKESK. V was pared by 1 base and J by 7 bases, with 13 bases between. The CDR3 loop spans 14 amino acids.

Only one count was recorded for this clone. J is TRBJ2-1 and V is TRBV7-9, with no clear D. The CDR3 length is 13 residues. Trimming stripped 4 bases from V and 5 bases from J, with 9 bases between. Germline CDR1 reads SEHNR; CDR2 reads FQNEAQ (reference sequence). CDR3 amino acids: CASSYKIDNEQFF. The CDR3 DNA is TGTGCCAGCAGCTATAAAATCGACAATGAGCAGTTCTTC.

The J gene is TRBJ2-3, the V gene TRBV27; 9 nucleotides align to TRBD2. Per germline, CDR1 MNHEY and CDR2 SMNVEV (reference sequence). V dropped 6 bases and J dropped 0; count of bases not matched to a gene: 7. The CDR3 consists of 16 residues. CDR3 coding DNA: TGTGCCAGCAGCCGCGGGGGGGGCCTAAGCACAGATACGCAGTATTTT. It codes for CASSRGGGLSTDTQYF.

The gene calls are TRBV18 and TRBJ2-3; weak D call: TRBD2 (5 bases). CDR1 and CDR2 from the germline V gene are KGHSH and LQKENI. V was clipped by 3 bases and J by 5 bases, with 9 bases between them. This CDR3 comprises 13 residues. The CDR3 DNA reads as TGTGCCAGCTCACCTATAGAGGGAGATACGCAGTATTTT. It yields the protein CASSPIEGDTQYF. The full variable domain, in which reference TRBV18 and TRBJ2-3 provide the parts outside the CDR3, is NAGVMQNPRHLVRRRGQEARLRCSPMKGHSHVYWYRQLPEEGLKFMVYLQKENIIDESGMPKERFSAEFPKEGPSILRIQQVVRGDSAAYFCASSPIEGDTQYFGPGTRLTVL.

J is TRBJ2-1 and V is TRBV19, with 7 bases aligning to TRBD1. The V segment lost 7 bases and the J segment 0 bases; nucleotides outside the gene matches: 9. Germline V gene lookup returns CDR1 LNHDA and CDR2 SQIVND (reference sequence). The CDR3 runs 16 residues. The CDR3 loop reads CASTATGESSYNEQFF. For the CDR3, the DNA is TGTGCCAGTACCGCCACAGGGGAGAGCTCCTACAATGAGCAGTTCTTC.

This chain connects TRBV11-2 to TRBJ1-1, with D perhaps matching TRBD1 (5 bases). The CDR3 is 11 residues long. Trimming pared 2 bases from V and 11 bases from J, leaving 9 bases between. Germline V gene data show CDR1 as SGHAT and CDR2 as FQNNGV. The CDR3 sequence: CASSLQGGAFF. CDR3 sequence (DNA): TGTGCCAGCAGCTTACAGGGTGGGGCTTTCTTT.

This chain uses TRBV27 with TRBJ1-4; D is perhaps TRBD1 (6 bases). The CDR3 spans 14 residues. Trimming removed 3 bases from V and 12 bases from J, with 17 bases in between. The germline CDR1 and CDR2 sequences are MNHEY and SMNVEV (reference sequence). CDR3 sequence reads: CASSLVTGSRELFF. As DNA, the CDR3 is TGTGCCAGCAGTTTGGTCACAGGGTCCCGAGAACTGTTTTTT.

This sequence joins TRBV4-1 and TRBJ1-1; no firm D call. This CDR3 comprises 14 residues. The germline V gene encodes CDR1 MGHRA and CDR2 YSYEKL. V lost 0 bases, J lost 4 bases, and 9 bases lay in between. The CDR3 spells CASSQEGPRTEAFF. CDR3 DNA: TGCGCCAGCAGCCAAGAGGGCCCTCGCACTGAAGCTTTCTTT.

The CDR3 DNA sequence: TGTGCCAGCTCACCGCGACAGGGCTACGAGCAGTACTTC. It codes for CASSPRQGYEQYF. The V and J genes are TRBV18 and TRBJ2-7; 7 positions agree with TRBD1. J lost 3 bases, V lost 3 bases, and 2 bases had no gene match. The CDR3 sequence is 13 residues long. Germline loops: CDR1 KGHSH, CDR2 LQKENI.